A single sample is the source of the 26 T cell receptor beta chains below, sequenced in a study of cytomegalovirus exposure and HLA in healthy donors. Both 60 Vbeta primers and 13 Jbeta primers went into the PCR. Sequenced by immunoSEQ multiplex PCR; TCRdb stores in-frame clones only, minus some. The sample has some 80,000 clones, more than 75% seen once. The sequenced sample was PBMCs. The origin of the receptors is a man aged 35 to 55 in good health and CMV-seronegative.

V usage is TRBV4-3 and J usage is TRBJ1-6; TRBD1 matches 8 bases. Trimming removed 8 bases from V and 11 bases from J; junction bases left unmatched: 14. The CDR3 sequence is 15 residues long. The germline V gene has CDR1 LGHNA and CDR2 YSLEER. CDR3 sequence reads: CASGGTGIDGAPLHF. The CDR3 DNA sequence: TGCGCCAGCGGGGGGACAGGCATTGATGGGGCACCCCTCCACTTT.

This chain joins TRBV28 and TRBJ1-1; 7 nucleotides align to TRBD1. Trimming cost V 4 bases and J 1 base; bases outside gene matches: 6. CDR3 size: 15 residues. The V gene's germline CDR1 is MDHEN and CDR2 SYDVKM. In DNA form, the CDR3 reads TGTGCCAGCAGTTCAGCCGGGACAGCGAACACTGAAGCTTTCTTT. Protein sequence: CASSSAGTANTEAFF.

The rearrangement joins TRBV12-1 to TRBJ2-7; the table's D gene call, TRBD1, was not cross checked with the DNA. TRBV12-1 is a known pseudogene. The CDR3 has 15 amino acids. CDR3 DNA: TGTGCCATCGGACGGAGACAGATTAGCTCCTACGAGCAGTACTTC. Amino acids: CAIGRRQISSYEQYF.

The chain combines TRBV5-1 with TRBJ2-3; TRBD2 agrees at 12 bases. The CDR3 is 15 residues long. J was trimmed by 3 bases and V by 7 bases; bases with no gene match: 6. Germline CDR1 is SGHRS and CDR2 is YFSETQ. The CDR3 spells CASGSSGGETDTQYF. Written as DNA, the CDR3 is TGCGCCAGCGGTTCTAGCGGGGGGGAGACAGATACGCAGTATTTT.

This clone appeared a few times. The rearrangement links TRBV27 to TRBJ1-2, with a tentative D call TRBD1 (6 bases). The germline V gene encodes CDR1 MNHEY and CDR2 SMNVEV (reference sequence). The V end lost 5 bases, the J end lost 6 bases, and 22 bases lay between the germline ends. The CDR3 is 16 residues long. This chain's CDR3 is CASSRRAGGGRDGYTF. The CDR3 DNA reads TGTGCCAGCAGTCGCCGCGCGGGGGGCGGACGAGATGGCTACACCTTC.

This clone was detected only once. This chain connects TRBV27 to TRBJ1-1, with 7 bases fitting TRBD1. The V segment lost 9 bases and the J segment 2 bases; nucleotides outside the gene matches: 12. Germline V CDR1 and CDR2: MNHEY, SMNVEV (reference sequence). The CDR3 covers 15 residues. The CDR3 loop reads CASAPPGQINTEAFF. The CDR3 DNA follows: TGTGCCAGTGCGCCCCCGGGACAGATTAACACTGAAGCTTTCTTT.

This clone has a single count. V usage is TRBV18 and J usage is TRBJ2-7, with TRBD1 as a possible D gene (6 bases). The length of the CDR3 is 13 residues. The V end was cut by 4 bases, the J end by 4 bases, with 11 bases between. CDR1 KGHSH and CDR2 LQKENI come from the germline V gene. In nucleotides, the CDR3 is TGTGCCAGCTCACTAGGACAGTATTACGAGCAGTACTTC. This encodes CASSLGQYYEQYF.

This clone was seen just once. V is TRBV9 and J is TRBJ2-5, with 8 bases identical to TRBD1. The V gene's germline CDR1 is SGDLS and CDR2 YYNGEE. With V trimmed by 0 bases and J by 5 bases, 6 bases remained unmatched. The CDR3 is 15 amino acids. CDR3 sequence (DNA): TGTGCCAGCAGCGTAGTTGGGACAGGAGTGGAGACCCAGTACTTC. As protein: CASSVVGTGVETQYF.

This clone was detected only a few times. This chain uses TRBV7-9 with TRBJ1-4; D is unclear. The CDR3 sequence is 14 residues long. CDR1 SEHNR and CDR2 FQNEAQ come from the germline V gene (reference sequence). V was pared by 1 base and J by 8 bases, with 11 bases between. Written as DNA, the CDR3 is TGTGCCAGCAGCTTAGAAGGCGGCGGCGAAAAACTGTTTTTT. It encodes CASSLEGGGEKLFF.

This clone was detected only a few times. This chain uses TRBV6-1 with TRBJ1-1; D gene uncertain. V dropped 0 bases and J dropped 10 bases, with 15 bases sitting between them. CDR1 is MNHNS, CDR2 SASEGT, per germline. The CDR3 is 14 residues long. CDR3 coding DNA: TGTGCCAGCAGTGAAGCGCTTCGAGGGCGTGGAGCTTTCTTT. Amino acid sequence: CASSEALRGRGAFF.

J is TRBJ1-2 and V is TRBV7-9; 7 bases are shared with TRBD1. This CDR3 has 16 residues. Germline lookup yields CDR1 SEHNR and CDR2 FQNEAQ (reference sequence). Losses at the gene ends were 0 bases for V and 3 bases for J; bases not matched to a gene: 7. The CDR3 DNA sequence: TGTGCCAGCAGCTTAGCGCGAGGAGGGGGCGACTATGGCTACACCTTC. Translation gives CASSLARGGGDYGYTF.

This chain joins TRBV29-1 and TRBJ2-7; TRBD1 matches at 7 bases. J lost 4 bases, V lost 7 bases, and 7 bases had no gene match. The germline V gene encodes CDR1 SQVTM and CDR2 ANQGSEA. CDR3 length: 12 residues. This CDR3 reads CSAQGVEYEQYF. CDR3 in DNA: TGCAGCGCCCAGGGGGTCGAGTACGAGCAGTACTTC.

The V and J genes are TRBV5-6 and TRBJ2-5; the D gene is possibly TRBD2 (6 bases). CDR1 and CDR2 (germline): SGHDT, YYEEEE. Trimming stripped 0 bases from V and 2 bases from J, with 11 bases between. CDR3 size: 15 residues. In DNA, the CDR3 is TGTGCCAGCAGCTTGGCCTTGGGACTGCAAGAGACCCAGTACTTC. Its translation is CASSLALGLQETQYF.

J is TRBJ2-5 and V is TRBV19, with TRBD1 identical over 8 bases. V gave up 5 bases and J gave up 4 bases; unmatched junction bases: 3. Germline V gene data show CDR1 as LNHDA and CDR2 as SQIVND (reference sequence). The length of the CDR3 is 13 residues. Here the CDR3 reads CASSSDRGETQYF. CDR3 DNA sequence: TGTGCCAGTAGTTCCGACAGGGGAGAGACCCAGTACTTC.

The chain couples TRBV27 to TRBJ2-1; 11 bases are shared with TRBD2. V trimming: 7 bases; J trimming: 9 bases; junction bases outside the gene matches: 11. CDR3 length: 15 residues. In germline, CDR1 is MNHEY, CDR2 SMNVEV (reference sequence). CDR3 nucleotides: TGTGCCAGCAATTGGCTAGCGGGGGGAATAGGTGAGCAGTTCTTC. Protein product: CASNWLAGGIGEQFF.

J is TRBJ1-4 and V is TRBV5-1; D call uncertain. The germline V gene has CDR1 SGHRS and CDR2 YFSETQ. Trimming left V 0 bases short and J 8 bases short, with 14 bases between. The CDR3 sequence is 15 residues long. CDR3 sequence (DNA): TGCGCCAGCAGCTTGGCGGGAAATAGGCAAGAAAAACTGTTTTTT. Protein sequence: CASSLAGNRQEKLFF.

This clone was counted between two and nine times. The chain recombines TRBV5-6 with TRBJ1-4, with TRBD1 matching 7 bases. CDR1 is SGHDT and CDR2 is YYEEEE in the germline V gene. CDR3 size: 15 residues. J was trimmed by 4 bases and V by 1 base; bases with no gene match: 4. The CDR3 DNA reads TGTGCCAGCAGCTTGTGGGACAGAATTAATGAAAAACTGTTTTTT. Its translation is CASSLWDRINEKLFF.

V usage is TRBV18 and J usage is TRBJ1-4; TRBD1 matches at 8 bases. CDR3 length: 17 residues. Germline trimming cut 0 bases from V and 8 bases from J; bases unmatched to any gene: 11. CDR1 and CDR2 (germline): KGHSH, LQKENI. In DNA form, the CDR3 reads TGTGCCAGCTCACCACCCTCAGGGGGCGCGGGTCGAGAAAAACTGTTTTTT. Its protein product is CASSPPSGGAGREKLFF.

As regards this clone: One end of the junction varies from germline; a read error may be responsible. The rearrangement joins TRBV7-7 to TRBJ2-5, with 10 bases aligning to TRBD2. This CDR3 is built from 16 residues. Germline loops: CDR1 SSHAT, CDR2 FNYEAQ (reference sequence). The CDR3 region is CASSLNSGGTSETQYF. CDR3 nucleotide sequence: TGTGCTAGCAGCTTAAATAGCGGGGGGACCTCGGAGACCCAGTACTTC.

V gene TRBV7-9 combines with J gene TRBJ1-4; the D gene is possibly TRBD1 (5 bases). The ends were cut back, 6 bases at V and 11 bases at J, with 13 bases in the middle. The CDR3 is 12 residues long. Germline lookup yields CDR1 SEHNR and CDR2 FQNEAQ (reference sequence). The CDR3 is CASRPGEGKLFF. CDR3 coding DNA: TGTGCCAGCAGACCCGGGGAGGGGAAACTGTTTTTT.

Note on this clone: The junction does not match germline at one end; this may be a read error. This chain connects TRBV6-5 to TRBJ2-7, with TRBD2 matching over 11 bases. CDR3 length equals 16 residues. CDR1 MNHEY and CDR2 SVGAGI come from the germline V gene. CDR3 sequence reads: CAGSYVLAGGNNEQYF. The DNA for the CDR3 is TGTGCCGGCAGTTACGTCCTAGCGGGGGGCAACAACGAGCAGTACTTC.

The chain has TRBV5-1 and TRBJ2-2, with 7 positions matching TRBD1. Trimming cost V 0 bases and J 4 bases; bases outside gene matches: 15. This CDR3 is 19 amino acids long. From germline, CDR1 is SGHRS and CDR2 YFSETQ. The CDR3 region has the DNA TGCGCCAGCAGCTTGGTCCGAGCAGGGGGTACATCGAGCACCGGGGAGCTGTTTTTT. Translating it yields CASSLVRAGGTSSTGELFF. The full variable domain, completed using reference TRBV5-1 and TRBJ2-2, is KAGVTQTPRYLIKTRGQQVTLSCSPISGHRSVSWYQQTPGQGLQFLFEYFSETQRNKGNFPGRFSGRQFSNSRSEMNVSTLELGDSALYLCASSLVRAGGTSSTGELFFGEGSRLTVL.

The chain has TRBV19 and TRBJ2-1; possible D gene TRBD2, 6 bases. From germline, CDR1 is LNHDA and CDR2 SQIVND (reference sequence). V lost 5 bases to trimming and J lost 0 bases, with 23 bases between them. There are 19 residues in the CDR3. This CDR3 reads CASSRGTAALSSSYNEQFF. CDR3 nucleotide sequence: TGTGCCAGTAGTCGGGGGACGGCGGCCCTCTCCTCCTCCTACAATGAGCAGTTCTTC.

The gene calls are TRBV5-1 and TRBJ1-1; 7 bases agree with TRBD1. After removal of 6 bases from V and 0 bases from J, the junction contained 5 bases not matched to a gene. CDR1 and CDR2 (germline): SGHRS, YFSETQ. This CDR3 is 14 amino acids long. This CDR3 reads CASTRQGLNTEAFF. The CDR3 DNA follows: TGCGCCAGCACCCGACAGGGCCTGAACACTGAAGCTTTCTTT.

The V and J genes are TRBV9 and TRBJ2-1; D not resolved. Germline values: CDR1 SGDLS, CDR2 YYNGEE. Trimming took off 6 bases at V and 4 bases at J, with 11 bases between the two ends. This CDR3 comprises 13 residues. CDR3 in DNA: TGTGCCAGCACCCGTGAGCTATACAATGAGCAGTTCTTC. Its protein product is CASTRELYNEQFF.

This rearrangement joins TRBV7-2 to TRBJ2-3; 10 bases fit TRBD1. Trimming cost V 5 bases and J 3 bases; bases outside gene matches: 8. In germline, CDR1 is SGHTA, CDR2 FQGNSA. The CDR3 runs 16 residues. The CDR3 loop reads CASSRQGAPTTDTQYF. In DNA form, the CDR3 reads TGTGCCAGCAGCCGACAGGGGGCGCCGACAACAGATACGCAGTATTTT. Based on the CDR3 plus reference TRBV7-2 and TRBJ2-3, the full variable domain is GAGVSQSPSNKVTEKGKDVELRCDPISGHTALYWYRQSLGQGLEFLIYFQGNSAPDKSGLPSDRFSAERTGGSVSTLTIQRTQQEDSAVYLCASSRQGAPTTDTQYFGPGTRLTVL.